The 29 T cell receptor beta chains given below trace back to one sample, sequenced in a study of lymphopenia after photon versus proton radiotherapy. Some clones are missing from TCRdb's copy, which holds only in-frame ones; the method was immunoSEQ multiplex PCR. The sample holds roughly 76,000 clones, about nine tenths seen once. The source material was peripheral blood, sampled from a patient treated with photon-based radiotherapy. These receptor sequences come from a woman between 40 and 55 years old with cholangiocarcinoma.

The chain links TRBV29-1 to TRBJ2-7; 7 nucleotides line up with TRBD1. J gave up 1 base and V 6 bases, and 3 bases lay outside the gene matches. This CDR3 has 12 residues. The germline CDR1 and CDR2 sequences are SQVTM and ANQGSEA. The CDR3 is CSVWTGSYEQYF. The CDR3 DNA sequence: TGCAGCGTCTGGACAGGATCCTACGAGCAGTACTTC.

V and J are TRBV4-1 and TRBJ2-2; 8 bases line up with TRBD1. From germline, CDR1 is MGHRA and CDR2 YSYEKL. V dropped 1 base and J dropped 1; count of bases not matched to a gene: 8. CDR3 length: 18 residues. CDR3 sequence: CASSQVGIGQGNTGELFF. The CDR3 coding sequence is TGCGCCAGCAGCCAAGTGGGAATCGGACAGGGGAACACCGGGGAGCTGTTTTTT.

The V call is TRBV7-3, the J call TRBJ2-3; D tentatively reads TRBD1 or TRBD2 (5 bases each). Germline lookup yields CDR1 SGHTA and CDR2 FQGTGA. The germline V and J ends were trimmed by 3 bases and 6 bases, with 16 bases remaining between them. This CDR3 contains 15 residues. The CDR3 sequence: CASSLGGGEGDTQYF. CDR3 DNA: TGTGCCAGCAGCTTGGGCGGCGGTGAGGGGGATACGCAGTATTTT.

This rearrangement joins TRBV28 to TRBJ1-3; D remains unclear. Germline V gene data show CDR1 as MDHEN and CDR2 as SYDVKM. V dropped 7 bases and J dropped 0 bases, with 7 bases sitting between them. The CDR3 consists of 13 residues. The CDR3 sequence is CASNDGSGNTIYF. The CDR3 bases are TGTGCCAGCAATGACGGCTCTGGAAACACCATATATTTT.

The chain links TRBV18 to TRBJ1-2; D uncertain. The germline V and J ends were trimmed by 3 bases and 4 bases, with 18 bases remaining between them. This CDR3 has 16 residues. In germline, CDR1 is KGHSH, CDR2 LQKENI. CDR3: CASSPQRGAGFYGYTF. The CDR3 DNA is TGTGCCAGCTCACCCCAACGCGGTGCAGGCTTCTATGGCTACACCTTC.

This rearrangement joins TRBV27 to TRBJ2-5; no firm D call. V lost 6 bases, J lost 5 bases, and 7 bases lay in between. This CDR3 spans 11 amino acids. From germline, CDR1 is MNHEY and CDR2 SMNVEV (reference sequence). The CDR3 here is CASSTGETQYF. The CDR3 coding sequence is TGTGCCAGCAGCACCGGGGAGACCCAGTACTTC.

The rearrangement links TRBV15 to TRBJ1-4; the match to TRBD1 covers 7 bases. The V gene end was trimmed by 0 bases and the J gene end by 16 bases; junction bases not matched to a gene: 8. The CDR3 has 13 amino acids. Germline V CDR1 and CDR2: LNHNV, YYDKDF (reference sequence). In DNA form, the CDR3 reads TGTGCCACCAGCAGAGATGGGACAGCCCTAGGGTTTTTT. Encoded protein: CATSRDGTALGFF.

This chain connects TRBV6-5 to TRBJ1-2; 7 bases map to TRBD1. V was pared by 6 bases and J by 7 bases, with 8 bases of the junction left unmatched. Germline loops: CDR1 MNHEY, CDR2 SVGAGI. This CDR3 has 13 amino acids. Here the CDR3 DNA reads TGTGCCAGCAGGTTCGACAGGGAGGCTGGCTACACCTTC. Amino acids: CASRFDREAGYTF.

This clone ranks as medium-sized. The genes are TRBV5-4 and TRBJ1-1; D might be TRBD1 (5 bases). The ends were cut back, 4 bases at V and 1 base at J, with 11 bases in the middle. This CDR3 has 14 residues. Germline CDR1 is SGHNT and CDR2 is YYREEE (reference sequence). The CDR3 bases are TGTGCCAGCAGCCCCGGGACGGGGAACACTGAAGCTTTCTTT. It translates to CASSPGTGNTEAFF.

The chain links TRBV7-2 to TRBJ2-7; D is ambiguous. The CDR3 spans 13 residues. CDR1 SGHTA and CDR2 FQGNSA come from the germline V gene. The V gene lost 4 bases and the J gene lost 6 bases, with 13 bases spanning the gap. CDR3 nucleotide sequence: TGTGCCAGCAGCTCCCGCCCGCTCCCCGAGCAGTACTTC. It codes for CASSSRPLPEQYF.

This clone has a handful of counts. This sequence joins TRBV13 and TRBJ2-7, with 12 bases matching TRBD1. The CDR3 loop spans 14 amino acids. CDR1 is PRHDT, CDR2 FYEKMQ, per germline (reference sequence). The ends lost 3 bases at V and 7 bases at J; junction bases unmatched: 4. In DNA, the CDR3 is TGTGCCAGCAGCTTCGGGACAGGGGGCTCGGAGCAGTACTTC. Protein: CASSFGTGGSEQYF.

The chain couples TRBV5-4 to TRBJ2-7; 7 bases align to TRBD1. Per the germline V gene, CDR1 is SGHNT and CDR2 is YYREEE (reference sequence). The CDR3 contains 14 residues. J gave up 2 bases and V 4 bases, and 6 bases lay outside the gene matches. The CDR3 nucleotides are TGTGCCAGCAGCCCGCAGGGGGAGCCCTACGAGCAGTACTTC. It encodes CASSPQGEPYEQYF.

V gene TRBV7-9 combines with J gene TRBJ1-2; unclear D gene. The CDR3 has 11 residues. V dropped 8 bases and J dropped 6 bases, with 10 bases sitting between them. Germline V gene sequence: CDR1 SEHNR, CDR2 FQNEAQ (reference sequence). CDR3 in amino acids: CASFATNGYTF. The CDR3 bases are TGTGCCAGCTTTGCAACGAATGGCTACACCTTC.

CDR3 amino acids: CASSIDQAGGTTDTQYF. CDR3 bases: TGTGCCAGTAGTATAGATCAGGCGGGAGGGACCACAGATACGCAGTATTTT. The V gene is TRBV19, the J gene TRBJ2-3, with 9 bases fitting TRBD2. The CDR3 totals 17 residues. Germline trimming cut 0 bases from V and 2 bases from J; bases unmatched to any gene: 6. Germline V lookup: CDR1 LNHDA, CDR2 SQIVND (reference sequence).

This chain links TRBV18 with TRBJ1-1, with a possible D match to TRBD1 (5 bases). The ends were cut back, 6 bases at V and 5 bases at J, with 10 bases in the middle. This CDR3 comprises 12 residues. Germline assignment: CDR1 KGHSH and CDR2 LQKENI. The CDR3 DNA follows: TGTGCCAGCTCCGTAAAGGGGACTGAAGCTTTCTTT. It specifies CASSVKGTEAFF.

The CDR3 nucleotides are TGTGCCTGGGACGGACAGGGGTATGGCTACACCTTC. Its translation: CAWDGQGYGYTF. The rearrangement links TRBV30 to TRBJ1-2, with 9 bases that match TRBD1. In germline, CDR1 is GTSNPN, CDR2 SVGIG (reference sequence). V shed 5 bases, J shed 5 bases, and the junction held 3 bases outside the gene matches. This CDR3 comprises 12 residues.

The chain carries TRBV6-5 and TRBJ1-1; D is perhaps TRBD1 (6 bases). CDR1 MNHEY and CDR2 SVGAGI come from the germline V gene. The V and J ends lost 6 bases and 5 bases respectively, with 16 bases between them. There are 14 residues in the CDR3. The CDR3 DNA reads TGTGCCAGCAGGTTTCAGGGGTCAGGGACTGAAGCTTTCTTT. Protein: CASRFQGSGTEAFF.

This chain connects TRBV6-1 to TRBJ2-5, with 8 bases matching TRBD1. V was clipped by 7 bases and J by 3 bases; unmatched bases: 4. This CDR3 spans 13 amino acids. Looked up from germline, CDR1 is MNHNS and CDR2 is SASEGT. The CDR3 sequence: CASTPGQEETQYF. As DNA, the CDR3 is TGTGCCAGCACCCCGGGACAGGAAGAGACCCAGTACTTC.

This sequence joins TRBV5-1 and TRBJ2-1, with 7 bases that match TRBD1. CDR3 size: 15 residues. J gave up 7 bases and V 4 bases, and 11 bases lay outside the gene matches. Germline V gene lookup returns CDR1 SGHRS and CDR2 YFSETQ. CDR3 sequence: CASSPRDRQWNEQFF. CDR3 DNA sequence: TGCGCCAGCAGCCCCCGGGACAGACAGTGGAATGAGCAGTTCTTC.

The rearrangement uses TRBV5-1 and TRBJ1-1; 8 nucleotides match TRBD1. The CDR3 is made up of 15 amino acids. V lost 0 bases and J lost 1; bases outside the gene matches: 2. CDR1 is SGHRS, CDR2 YFSETQ, per germline. For the CDR3, the DNA is TGCGCCAGCAGCTTGGGCGGGACAGGGAACACTGAAGCTTTCTTT. Amino acids: CASSLGGTGNTEAFF. Drawing the rest from reference TRBV5-1 and TRBJ1-1, the complete variable domain is KAGVTQTPRYLIKTRGQQVTLSCSPISGHRSVSWYQQTPGQGLQFLFEYFSETQRNKGNFPGRFSGRQFSNSRSEMNVSTLELGDSALYLCASSLGGTGNTEAFFGQGTRLTVV.

The chain combines TRBV14 with TRBJ2-2; TRBD1 agrees at 7 bases. The ends lost 5 bases at V and 1 base at J; junction bases unmatched: 4. The germline CDR1 and CDR2 sequences are SGHDN and FVKESK. There are 15 residues in the CDR3. The CDR3 protein is CASSLNRGNTGELFF. DNA of the CDR3: TGTGCCAGCAGCTTAAACAGGGGGAACACCGGGGAGCTGTTTTTT.

A single count supports this clone. The rearrangement joins TRBV28 to TRBJ1-5, with D hard to call. Per germline, CDR1 MDHEN and CDR2 SYDVKM. The CDR3 loop spans 15 amino acids. Trimming removed 3 bases from V and 6 bases from J, with 15 bases in between. The CDR3 sequence: CASSLPGRNGQPQHF. CDR3 nucleotide sequence: TGTGCCAGCAGTTTGCCTGGTAGGAATGGTCAGCCCCAGCATTTT.

CDR3 DNA: TGCAGCGTTGAGGGGGCAACTAATGAAAAACTGTTTTTT. This gives the protein CSVEGATNEKLFF. The chain joins TRBV29-1 to TRBJ1-4; possibly TRBD1 for D (5 bases). Trimming stripped 3 bases from V and 0 bases from J, with 5 bases between. The CDR3 is 13 residues long. Germline loops: CDR1 SQVTM, CDR2 ANQGSEA.

V gene TRBV4-1 combines with J gene TRBJ1-2, with D hard to call. CDR1 and CDR2 from the germline V gene are MGHRA and YSYEKL. V lost 3 bases, J lost 3 bases, and 8 bases lay in between. The CDR3 totals 13 residues. CDR3 amino acids: CASSQQPDYGYTF. The DNA for the CDR3 is TGCGCCAGCAGCCAGCAGCCGGACTATGGCTACACCTTC.

This clone appeared once. The chain employs TRBV28 and TRBJ1-5; D gene uncertain. The CDR3 runs to 14 residues. With 3 bases removed from V and 7 bases from J, the gap between germline ends came to 13 bases. Germline CDR1 MDHEN, CDR2 SYDVKM. The CDR3 here is CASSFGRRRQPQHF. CDR3 bases: TGTGCCAGCAGTTTCGGCAGAAGAAGGCAGCCCCAGCATTTT.

The chain links TRBV6-1 to TRBJ2-1; a possible D gene is TRBD2 (5 bases). V shed 0 bases and J shed 4 bases, with 13 bases lying between them. The CDR3 is made up of 16 amino acids. Looked up from germline, CDR1 is MNHNS and CDR2 is SASEGT. The CDR3 loop is CASSEAALAKYNEQFF. The CDR3 bases are TGTGCCAGCAGTGAAGCGGCGCTAGCAAAATACAATGAGCAGTTCTTC.

This clone was seen only once. V and J are TRBV7-8 and TRBJ2-7, with D possibly being TRBD1 (6 bases). The CDR3 contains 15 residues. The V and J ends lost 1 base and 1 base respectively, with 11 bases between them. Germline V CDR1 and CDR2: SGHVS, FQNEAQ. The CDR3 nucleotides read TGTGCCAGCAGCTTAGAGGGGGAGAGATCCTACGAGCAGTACTTC. Its translation is CASSLEGERSYEQYF.

The V gene is TRBV6-5, the J gene TRBJ1-1, with TRBD1 as a possible D gene (6 bases). CDR3 length: 14 amino acids. With 4 bases removed from V and 6 bases from J, the gap between germline ends came to 15 bases. Per germline, CDR1 MNHEY and CDR2 SVGAGI. CDR3: CASSWGLISPEAFF. The CDR3, as DNA: TGTGCCAGCAGTTGGGGGCTAATAAGCCCTGAAGCTTTCTTT.

This clone was counted a single time. The chain employs TRBV5-1 and TRBJ1-1; TRBD1 matches at 7 bases. V gave up 0 bases and J gave up 0 bases; unmatched junction bases: 5. The CDR3 has 16 amino acids. Germline assignment: CDR1 SGHRS and CDR2 YFSETQ. The CDR3 DNA sequence: TGCGCCAGCAGCTTGGGAACAGGGGCGATGAACACTGAAGCTTTCTTT. It yields the protein CASSLGTGAMNTEAFF.